This entry lists 10 T cell receptor beta chains sequenced from one sample in a study of T cell responses to AZD1222 COVID-19 vaccine. Produced via immunoSEQ multiplex PCR; TCRdb's table is partial and in-frame only. The sample includes 190,000 or so clones, 88% seen only once; the top ten take 25% to 30%. The input for sequencing was peripheral blood, taken 28 days after the second AZD1222 dose. These receptors originate from an adult who received the AZD1222 COVID-19 vaccine.

This clone qualifies as medium-sized (0.01 to 0.1%). The CDR3 DNA follows: TGTGCCAGCAGCTTACTGGGGGCGATGAACACTGAAGCTTTCTTT. Translation: CASSLLGAMNTEAFF. V usage is TRBV7-2 and J usage is TRBJ1-1; TRBD1 is a possible D gene (6 bases). CDR3 size: 15 residues. V was trimmed by 2 bases and J by 0 bases, leaving 10 bases between them. CDR1 SGHTA and CDR2 FQGNSA come from the germline V gene.

This rearrangement joins TRBV7-9 to TRBJ1-1; 7 bases map to TRBD1. Per germline, CDR1 SEHNR and CDR2 FQNEAQ (reference sequence). The junction had 7 bases not matched to a gene; V was cut back by 5 bases and J by 1 base. The CDR3 sequence is 15 residues long. CDR3 DNA sequence: TGTGCCAGCAGCCAGTACAGGGGAAGGAACACTGAAGCTTTCTTT. It translates to CASSQYRGRNTEAFF.

A single count supports this clone. The rearrangement uses TRBV2 and TRBJ1-5, with D hard to call. The CDR3 sequence is 14 residues long. The germline gives CDR1 SNHLY, CDR2 FYNNEI. V shed 1 base and J shed 9 bases, with 13 bases lying between them. For the CDR3, the DNA is TGTGCCAGCAGTGAAGACACGTGGGGTAGGCCCCAGCATTTT. Protein product: CASSEDTWGRPQHF. Using reference TRBV2 and TRBJ1-5 for the parts outside the CDR3, the full variable domain is EPEVTQTPSHQVTQMGQEVILRCVPISNHLYFYWYRQILGQKVEFLVSFYNNEISEKSEIFDDQFSVERPDGSNFTLKIRSTKLEDSAMYFCASSEDTWGRPQHFGDGTRLSIL.

This sequence joins TRBV5-1 and TRBJ2-3; 8 bases line up with TRBD1. This CDR3 comprises 15 residues. Trimming removed 1 base from V and 5 bases from J; junction bases left unmatched: 6. Germline V gives CDR1 SGHRS, CDR2 YFSETQ. CDR3 bases: TGCGCCAGCAGCTTGAACAGGGGGGCCCAAGATACGCAGTATTTT. This codes for CASSLNRGAQDTQYF.

This clone occurred a few times. The V call is TRBV9, the J call TRBJ2-7; 11 positions agree with TRBD2. The germline gives CDR1 SGDLS, CDR2 YYNGEE. Unmatched junction bases numbered 8, after V lost 0 bases and J lost 3 bases. CDR3 length: 17 residues. CDR3: CASSVDPLLAGVYEQYF. The CDR3 DNA is TGTGCCAGCAGCGTAGATCCATTACTAGCGGGAGTCTACGAGCAGTACTTC.

The chain is built from TRBV11-2 and TRBJ1-1, with D perhaps matching TRBD1 (5 bases). Germline-derived CDR1 and CDR2 are SGHAT and FQNNGV. The CDR3 has 12 residues. V lost 8 bases and J 5 bases, leaving 12 bases between the germline ends. The CDR3 loop is CASGTQSTEAFF. The CDR3 bases are TGTGCCAGCGGGACTCAGAGTACTGAAGCTTTCTTT.

The gene calls are TRBV7-6 and TRBJ2-3; 7 nucleotides match TRBD1. The CDR3 is 16 amino acids. After removal of 5 bases from V and 1 base from J, the junction contained 9 bases not matched to a gene. Germline lookup yields CDR1 SGHVS and CDR2 FNYEAQ. The CDR3 coding sequence is TGTGCCAGCAGCCCCCACCCCCAGGGGGGCACAGATACGCAGTATTTT. This gives the protein CASSPHPQGGTDTQYF. The whole variable domain, remainder taken from reference TRBV7-6 and TRBJ2-3, is GAGVSQSPRYKVTKRGQDVALRCDPISGHVSLYWYRQALGQGPEFLTYFNYEAQQDKSGLPNDRFSAERPEGSISTLTIQRTEQRDSAMYRCASSPHPQGGTDTQYFGPGTRLTVL.

The chain employs TRBV5-1 and TRBJ2-1, with 11 positions matching TRBD2. The CDR3 has 15 residues. The germline gives CDR1 SGHRS, CDR2 YFSETQ. The V segment lost 0 bases and the J segment 8 bases; nucleotides outside the gene matches: 4. This chain's CDR3 is CASSLGTSGRDEQFF. The CDR3 bases are TGCGCCAGCAGCTTGGGAACTAGCGGGAGAGATGAGCAGTTCTTC.

The V call is TRBV27, the J call TRBJ2-1, with D tentatively TRBD2 (5 bases). The CDR3 length is 16 residues. Germline assignment: CDR1 MNHEY and CDR2 SMNVEV (reference sequence). V was clipped by 5 bases and J by 0 bases, with 14 bases between them. Here the CDR3 DNA reads TGTGCCAGCAGTCCCGGACCCCGGGGCTCCTACAATGAGCAGTTCTTC. Its protein product is CASSPGPRGSYNEQFF.

The CDR3 DNA reads TGTGCCAGCAGTTACAGTCTAGCGGGCACCTACGAGCAGTACTTC. The encoded protein is CASSYSLAGTYEQYF. The gene calls are TRBV6-5 and TRBJ2-7; 8 bases align to TRBD2. CDR3 size: 15 residues. Germline V lookup: CDR1 MNHEY, CDR2 SVGAGI. V was clipped by 2 bases and J by 2 bases; unmatched bases: 5.